A selection of T cell receptor beta chains follows, all from one sample in a study of T cells in Graves' hyperthyroidism and ophthalmopathy. TCRdb reanalysed the multiplex PCR reads using MiXCR and keeps one entry per CDR3 protein. The data contain about 210,000 distinct CDR3 sequences, 15% to 20% of them seen just once; the ten biggest clones take up around 50%. Sample: blood. The receptors come from a man aged 45 to 65 with Graves' hyperthyroidism. CDR3s leave out the opening cysteine and the closing phenylalanine or tryptophan. Clone sizes are given selectively: once, few, many, or a class where the clone is expanded.

CDR3 length | J gene | V gene | clone size | CDR3 protein
12 | TRBJ2-5 | TRBV20-1 | . | SARGTSGRETQY
14 | TRBJ2-2 | TRBV18 | . | ASSPRRLATTGELF
10 | TRBJ1-5 | TRBV24-1 | many | ATSDSGQPQH
10 | TRBJ2-7 | TRBV6-1 | . | ASWTSPHEQY
11 | TRBJ2-2 | TRBV30 | many | ARQGFLTGELF
12 | TRBJ2-7 | TRBV18 | many | ASSPEGQGWEQY
14 | TRBJ1-6 | TRBV20-1 | . | SARQVQSSYNSPLH
13 | TRBJ2-3 | TRBV9 | few | ASSVRTGATDTQY
14 | TRBJ2-5 | TRBV28 | few | ASTLSTSGRLETQY
9 | TRBJ2-7 | TRBV28 | few | AIQGNNEQY
13 | TRBJ2-3 | TRBV9 | . | ASSVLGHPTDTQY
12 | TRBJ2-3 | TRBV25-1 | . | ASSDLGGTDTQY
12 | TRBJ2-7 | TRBV4-2 | . | ASSQGQGAAEQY
12 | TRBJ2-2 | TRBV20-1 | few | SATSPANTGELF
15 | TRBJ2-1 | TRBV5-1 | . | ASSLGLAGALYNEQF
14 | TRBJ1-5 | TRBV6-2/TRBV6-3 | many | AVTRRGRGSNQPQH
18 | TRBJ2-6 | TRBV6-5 | . | ASSYRARGTGESGANVLT
15 | TRBJ2-6 | TRBV12-3/TRBV12-4 | many | ASSWYRPISGANVLT
15 | TRBJ2-2 | TRBV6-2/TRBV6-3 | few | ASSYSMGTVLTGELF
12 | TRBJ2-5 | TRBV18 | many | ASSPLQGQETQY
13 | TRBJ2-5 | TRBV12-3/TRBV12-4 | many | ASSPTSGAQETQY
13 | TRBJ1-5 | TRBV6-2/TRBV6-3 | . | ASSTVLGGNQPQH
13 | TRBJ1-1 | TRBV28 | many | ASSRGGVTNTEAF
13 | TRBJ2-3 | TRBV12-3/TRBV12-4 | few | ASSQGLAGTDTQY
12 | TRBJ2-5 | TRBV2 | many | ASSGLAQGETQY
13 | TRBJ2-2 | TRBV6-1 | once | ASSRQVLGTGELF
13 | TRBJ2-1 | TRBV11-2 | many | ASSSAASSYNEQF
11 | TRBJ2-3 | TRBV4-3 | many | ASSQQQGYTQY
15 | TRBJ2-3 | TRBV5-1 | . | ASSTRGSGGWTDTQY
13 | TRBJ2-5 | TRBV13 | many | ASSSVGQGEETQY
13 | TRBJ2-1 | TRBV10-1 | few | ASSERVAGYNEQF
13 | TRBJ2-2 | TRBV4-2 | few | ASSQGRGGAGELF
13 | TRBJ1-2 | TRBV12-3/TRBV12-4 | . | ASTLPGTGVHGYT
11 | TRBJ2-7 | TRBV15 | few | ATSGGQAYEQY
12 | TRBJ2-1 | TRBV6-1 | few | ASSEIAGYNEQF
12 | TRBJ2-7 | TRBV3-1 | many | ASSPQRELYEQY
14 | TRBJ2-1 | TRBV4-2 | . | ASSQETSGSYNEQF
14 | TRBJ2-5 | TRBV12-3/TRBV12-4 | many | ASSLGQQAGQETQY
13 | TRBJ2-1 | TRBV10-3 | . | AISERQGAYNEQF
15 | TRBJ2-2 | TRBV5-4 | . | ASSSPRVRGLTGELF
19 | TRBJ2-3 | TRBV7-2 | many | ASRHLSGRALSSIGTDTQY
13 | TRBJ1-5 | TRBV20-1 | . | SARDGGQGNQPQH